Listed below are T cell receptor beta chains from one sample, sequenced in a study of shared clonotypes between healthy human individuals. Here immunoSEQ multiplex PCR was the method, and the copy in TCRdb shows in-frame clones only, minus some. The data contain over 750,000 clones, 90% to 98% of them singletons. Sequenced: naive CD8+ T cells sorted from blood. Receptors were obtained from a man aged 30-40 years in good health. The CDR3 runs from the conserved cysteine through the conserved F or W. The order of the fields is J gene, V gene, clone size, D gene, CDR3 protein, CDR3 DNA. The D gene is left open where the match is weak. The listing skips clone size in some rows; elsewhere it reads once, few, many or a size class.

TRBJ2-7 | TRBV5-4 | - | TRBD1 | CASSPHGTGAYEQYF | TGTGCCAGCAGTCCACATGGGACAGGGGCCTACGAGCAGTACTTC
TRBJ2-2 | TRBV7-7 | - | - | CASSPLSTGELFF | TGTGCTAGCAGCCCGCTTTCCACCGGGGAGCTGTTTTTT
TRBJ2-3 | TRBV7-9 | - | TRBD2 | CASRPPGLATDTQYF | TGTGCCAGCAGACCACCGGGACTAGCCACAGATACGCAGTATTTT
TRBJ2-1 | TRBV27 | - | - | CASSISDSYNEQFF | TGTGCCAGCAGTATCTCGGACAGCTACAATGAGCAGTTCTTC
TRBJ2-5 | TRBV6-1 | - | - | CASSEELTGTSLEETQYF | TGTGCCAGCAGTGAAGAGTTGACAGGAACAAGTCTGGAGGAGACCCAGTACTTC
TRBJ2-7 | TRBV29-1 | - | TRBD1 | CSVEEKQGYEQYF | TGCAGCGTTGAAGAAAAACAGGGGTACGAGCAGTACTTC
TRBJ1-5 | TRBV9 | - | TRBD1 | CASSVVIRDRGPYSNQPQHF | TGTGCCAGCAGCGTAGTTATCCGGGACAGGGGTCCCTATAGCAATCAGCCCCAGCATTTT
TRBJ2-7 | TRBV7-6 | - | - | CASSRRQIPYEQYF | TGTGCCAGCAGCAGGCGACAGATCCCCTACGAGCAGTACTTC
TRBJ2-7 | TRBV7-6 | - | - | CASSLGGGSYEQYF | TGTGCCAGCAGCTTAGGAGGGGGATCCTACGAGCAGTACTTC
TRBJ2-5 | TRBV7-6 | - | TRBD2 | CASSLGGTSGSRGETQYF | TGTGCCAGCAGCTTAGGCGGGACTAGCGGGAGTCGTGGGGAGACCCAGTACTTC
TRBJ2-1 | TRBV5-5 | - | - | CASSLWSEYNEQFF | TGTGCCAGCAGCTTGTGGTCGGAATACAATGAGCAGTTCTTC
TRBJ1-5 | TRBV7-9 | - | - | CASSQQGQPQHF | TGTGCCAGCAGCCAACAGGGACAGCCCCAGCATTTT
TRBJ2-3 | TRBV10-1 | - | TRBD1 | CASGTGATSTDTQYF | TGCGCCAGCGGAACAGGGGCGACTAGCACAGATACGCAGTATTTT
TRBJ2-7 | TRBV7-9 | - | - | CASSLSGTYEQYF | TGTGCCAGCAGCTTGTCTGGGACCTACGAGCAGTACTTC
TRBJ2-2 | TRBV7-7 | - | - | CASSLNLPTLGDTGELFF | TGTGCTAGCAGCTTAAACTTGCCCACACTCGGAGACACCGGGGAGCTGTTTTTT
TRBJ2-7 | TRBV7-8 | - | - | CASSLALTGTYEQYF | TGTGCCAGCAGCTTAGCGCTGACAGGGACTTACGAGCAGTACTTC
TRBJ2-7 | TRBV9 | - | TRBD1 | CASSARDRAYEQYF | TGTGCCAGCAGCGCCCGGGACAGGGCATACGAGCAGTACTTC
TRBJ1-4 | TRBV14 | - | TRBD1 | CASRMTGTGPNEKLFF | TGTGCCAGCAGAATGACCGGGACAGGGCCTAATGAAAAACTGTTTTTT
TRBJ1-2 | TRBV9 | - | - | CASSVEGGGYTF | TGTGCCAGCAGCGTAGAAGGGGGTGGCTACACCTTC
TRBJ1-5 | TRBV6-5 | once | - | CASSYGGGNQPQHF | TGTGCCAGCAGTTACGGGGGGGGCAATCAGCCCCAGCATTTT
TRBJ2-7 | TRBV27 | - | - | CASSFWVGYEQYF | TGTGCCAGCAGTTTTTGGGTCGGGTACGAGCAGTACTTC
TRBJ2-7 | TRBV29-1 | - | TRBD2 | CSVEGPGLAGTLLEQYF | TGCAGCGTTGAAGGGCCGGGACTAGCGGGAACCCTCTTGGAGCAGTACTTC
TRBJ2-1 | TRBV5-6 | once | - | CASSFAQGNEQFF | TGTGCCAGCAGCTTTGCCCAGGGGAATGAGCAGTTCTTC
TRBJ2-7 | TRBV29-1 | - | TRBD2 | CSVEAVAGTSVYEQYF | TGCAGCGTTGAAGCTGTCGCCGGGACTAGCGTCTACGAGCAGTACTTC
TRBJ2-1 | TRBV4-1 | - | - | CASSQDSSGEYADEQFF | TGCGCCAGCAGCCAAGACTCGTCGGGGGAATACGCCGATGAGCAGTTCTTC
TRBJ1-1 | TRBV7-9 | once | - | CASSPSRGLNTEAFF | TGTGCCAGCAGCCCGAGTAGAGGGCTGAACACTGAAGCTTTCTTT
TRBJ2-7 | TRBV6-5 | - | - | CASSRTGGREQYF | TGTGCCAGCTCACGGACCGGGGGTCGCGAGCAGTACTTC
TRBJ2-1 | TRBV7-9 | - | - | CASSRARDRIHEQFF | TGTGCCAGCAGCCGGGCGCGGGACCGAATACATGAGCAGTTCTTC
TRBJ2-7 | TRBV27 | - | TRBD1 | CASSSTGGIYEQYF | TGTGCCAGCAGTTCGACAGGGGGCATCTACGAGCAGTACTTC
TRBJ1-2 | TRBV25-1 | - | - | CASSGWDARTYGYTF | TGTGCCAGCAGTGGCTGGGACGCTCGGACCTATGGCTACACCTTC
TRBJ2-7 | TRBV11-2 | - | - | CASSLDRGYEQYF | TGTGCCAGCAGCTTAGATCGGGGCTACGAGCAGTACTTC
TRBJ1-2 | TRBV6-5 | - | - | CASSYSAENLTYGYTF | TGTGCCAGCAGTTACTCGGCAGAAAACCTGACTTATGGCTACACCTTC
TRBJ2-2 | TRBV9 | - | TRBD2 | CASSVGTSGSTGELFF | TGTGCCAGCAGCGTAGGAACTAGCGGGAGTACCGGGGAGCTGTTTTTT
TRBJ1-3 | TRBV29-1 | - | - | CSVEDYRVGGNTIYF | TGCAGCGTTGAAGATTACAGGGTCGGTGGAAACACCATATATTTT
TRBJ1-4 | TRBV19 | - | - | CASRGDANEKLFF | TGTGCCAGTCGCGGGGACGCTAATGAAAAACTGTTTTTT
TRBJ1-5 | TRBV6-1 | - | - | CASSDLRGNQPQHF | TGTGCCAGCAGTGACCTGCGGGGCAATCAGCCCCAGCATTTT
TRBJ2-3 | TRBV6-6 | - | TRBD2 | CATHRSGRTDTQYF | TGTGCCACACATCGGAGCGGGAGGACAGATACGCAGTATTTT
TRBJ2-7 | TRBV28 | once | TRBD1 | CASSVSGGVLGQSSYEQYF | TGTGCCAGCAGTGTCAGCGGTGGGGTTTTGGGACAGAGCTCCTACGAGCAGTACTTC
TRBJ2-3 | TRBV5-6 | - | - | CASSYNEISSTDTQYF | TGTGCCAGCAGCTATAACGAAATTAGCAGCACAGATACGCAGTATTTT
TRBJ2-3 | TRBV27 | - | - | CASRFLSGSTDTQYF | TGTGCCAGCAGGTTTCTAAGCGGGAGCACAGATACGCAGTATTTT
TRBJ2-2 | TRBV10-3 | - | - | CAISEPGQGNGGELFF | TGTGCCATCAGTGAGCCGGGGCAGGGTAACGGCGGGGAGCTGTTTTTT
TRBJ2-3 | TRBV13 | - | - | CASSSSTDTQYF | TGTGCCAGCAGCTCTAGCACAGATACGCAGTATTTT
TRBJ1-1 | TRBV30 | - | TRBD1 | CAWSVLQGGAEAFF | TGTGCCTGGAGTGTACTACAGGGGGGCGCTGAAGCTTTCTTT
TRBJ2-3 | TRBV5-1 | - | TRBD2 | CASSPFVVGREFVDTQYF | TGCGCCAGCAGCCCTTTCGTTGTTGGGCGGGAGTTTGTAGATACGCAGTATTTT
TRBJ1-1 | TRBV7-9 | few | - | CASSAYGMYQGTEAFF | TGTGCCAGCAGCGCTTACGGAATGTATCAAGGCACTGAAGCTTTCTTT
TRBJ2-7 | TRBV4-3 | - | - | CASSQDQGSYEQYF | TGCGCCAGCAGCCAAGATCAAGGGTCCTACGAGCAGTACTTC
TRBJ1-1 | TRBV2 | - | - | CASYLPTDSPHAFF | TGTGCCAGCTACCTCCCTACGGACAGCCCGCACGCTTTCTTT
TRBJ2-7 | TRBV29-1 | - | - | CSVEDPRQGSYEQYF | TGCAGCGTTGAAGATCCCCGCCAGGGCTCCTACGAGCAGTACTTC
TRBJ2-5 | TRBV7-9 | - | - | CASSRTPSRETQYF | TGTGCCAGCAGCCGGACCCCCTCGAGGGAGACCCAGTACTTC
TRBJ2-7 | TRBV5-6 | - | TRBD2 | CASSEKLGLVVTYEQYF | TGTGCCAGCAGCGAGAAGCTCGGACTAGTTGTGACCTACGAGCAGTACTTC
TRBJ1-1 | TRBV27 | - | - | CASSVGTSRSEAFF | TGTGCCAGCAGTGTCGGGACATCACGATCTGAAGCTTTCTTT
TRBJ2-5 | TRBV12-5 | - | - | CASGLRPYLYF | TGTGCTAGTGGTTTGCGACCATACCTGTACTTC
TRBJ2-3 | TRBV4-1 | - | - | CASSQVEDTQYF | TGCGCCAGCAGCCAAGTTGAGGATACGCAGTATTTT
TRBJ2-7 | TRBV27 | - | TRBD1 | CASSLTGGNEQYF | TGTGCCAGCAGTCTGACAGGGGGCAACGAGCAGTACTTC
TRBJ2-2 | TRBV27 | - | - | CASSFSHLDYDTGELFF | TGTGCCAGCAGTTTTTCCCATCTGGACTATGACACCGGGGAGCTGTTTTTT
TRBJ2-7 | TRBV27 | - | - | CASSALVSPSEQYF | TGTGCCAGCAGTGCCCTGGTCAGCCCAAGCGAGCAGTACTTC
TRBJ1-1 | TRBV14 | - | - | CASSQDPYRLNTEAFF | TGTGCCAGCAGCCAAGATCCGTACCGTTTGAACACTGAAGCTTTCTTT